The sample holds one count of the clone carrying this TCR beta chain. What it binds is not known. The data are from a study of shared clonotypes between healthy human individuals. Overall study context: A few men and a couple of women, aged 18 to 49, were donors. Study-wide results and caveats: Deeper or shallower sequencing was expected to change how clonotypes are shared among donors. Estimated clonotype richness was generally higher in naive than memory subsets.

CD8 cells regarded as naive lacked CD45RO, were positively chosen for CCR7, and omitted terminally differentiated effector memory CD45RA+ cells. All donors were Caucasian adults living in Nashville, Tennessee. Generated by immunoSEQ multiplex PCR, the TCRdb table keeps only in-frame clones and is missing some. This sample carries about 2 million clones, roughly 95% of them seen once, and the ten largest clones take around 1%. The V gene's germline CDR1 is SNHLY and CDR2 FYNNEI. The CDR3 runs to 14 residues. The trim removed 6 bases at V and 5 bases at J, leaving 4 bases unmatched. The receptor comes from a man aged 18 to 29 in good health. The chain carries TRBV2 and TRBJ2-2; 9 bases align to TRBD1. Sequenced input: naive CD8+ T cells sorted from blood. Here the CDR3 DNA reads TGTGCCAGCAGCCCGGGACAGGGAACCGGGGAGCTGTTTTTT. Translation: CASSPGQGTGELFF.